This entry is about one TCR beta chain. The source of the sample is a study of cytomegalovirus exposure and HLA in healthy donors. On the study more broadly: Clustering assigned 70% to 90% of the approximately 400 genotyped donors to the Caucasian-associated ancestry cluster.

Donors consisted of healthy bone marrow donors. The PCR had 60 Vbeta and 13 Jbeta primers. The data were produced by immunoSEQ multiplex PCR, yet TCRdb's version contains in-frame clones alone and is incomplete. This table has roughly 120,000 clones, 75% to 85% appearing once. Germline V gene lookup returns CDR1 SGHVS and CDR2 FNYEAQ. This CDR3 comprises 14 residues. Trimming stripped 5 bases from V and 12 bases from J, with 20 bases between. This TCR was recovered from a male donor in good health and CMV-seronegative. V is TRBV7-6 and J is TRBJ2-1; tentatively, D is TRBD2 (5 bases). The sequenced material came from PBMCs. This chain's CDR3 is CASSRLPDSSWQFF. CDR3 coding DNA: TGTGCCAGCAGCCGCCTTCCGGACTCCTCGTGGCAGTTCTTC.